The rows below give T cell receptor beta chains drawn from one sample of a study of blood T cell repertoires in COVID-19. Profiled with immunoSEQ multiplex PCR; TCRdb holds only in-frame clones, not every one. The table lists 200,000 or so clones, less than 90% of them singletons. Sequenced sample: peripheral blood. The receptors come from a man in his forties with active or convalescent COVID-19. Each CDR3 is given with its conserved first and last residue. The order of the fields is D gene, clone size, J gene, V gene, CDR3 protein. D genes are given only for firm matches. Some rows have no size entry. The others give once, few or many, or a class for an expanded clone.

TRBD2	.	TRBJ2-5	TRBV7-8	CASVGGAGKTQYF
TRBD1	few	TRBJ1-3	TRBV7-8	CATRQGKDGNTIYF
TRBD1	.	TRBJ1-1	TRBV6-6	CASEGANTEAFF
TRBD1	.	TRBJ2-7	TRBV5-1	CASSHDAGTGYYEQYF
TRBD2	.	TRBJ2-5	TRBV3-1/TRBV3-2	CASSQVTSGGQTQYF
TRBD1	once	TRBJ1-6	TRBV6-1	CASSEARRGLSPLHF
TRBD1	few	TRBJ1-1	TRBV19	CASTPLGTGNTEAFF
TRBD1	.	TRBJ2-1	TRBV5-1	CASSVRDRQNEQFF
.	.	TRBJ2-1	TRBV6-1	CASSDQYSSYNEQFF
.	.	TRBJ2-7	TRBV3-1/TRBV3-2	CASSKKPAGSSYEQYF
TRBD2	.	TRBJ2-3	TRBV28	CASSPQPNLGLAGYTDTQYF
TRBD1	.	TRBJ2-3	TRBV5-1	CASSSGTGGEADTQYF
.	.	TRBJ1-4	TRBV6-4	CASSDSGGDEKLFF
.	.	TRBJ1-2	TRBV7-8	CASSLGRISWYTF
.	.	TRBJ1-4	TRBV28	CASSFVSGVEKLFF
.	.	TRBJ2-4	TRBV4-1	CASSLLPGQGENIQYF
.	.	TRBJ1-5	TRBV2	CASSTSPSGQPQHF
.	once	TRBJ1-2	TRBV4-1	CASSQVTGTGYTF
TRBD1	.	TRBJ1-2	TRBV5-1	CASSPEPTGGNYGYTF
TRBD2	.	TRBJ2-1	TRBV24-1	CATSDASGTSGHYNEQFF